The 28 T cell receptor beta chains below come from one sample, sequenced in a study of T cell responses to AZD1222 COVID-19 vaccine. Method: immunoSEQ multiplex PCR; TCRdb's copy keeps in-frame clones and lacks some. The repertoire has approximately 120,000 clones, roughly 90% of them found once; the top ten carry less than 2%. Source: peripheral blood, taken on day 0 of AZD1222 vaccination. The origin of the receptors is an adult in good health.

The rearrangement links TRBV5-1 to TRBJ2-3, with D possibly matching TRBD1 (5 bases). Trimming shortened V by 0 bases and J by 0 bases, and 5 bases separated the two germline ends. The CDR3 sequence is 14 residues long. CDR1 SGHRS and CDR2 YFSETQ come from the germline V gene. The CDR3 loop reads CASSLGQSTDTQYF. CDR3 nucleotide sequence: TGCGCCAGCAGCTTGGGACAGAGCACAGATACGCAGTATTTT.

The chain is built from TRBV19 and TRBJ2-3; D not resolved. Germline assignment: CDR1 LNHDA and CDR2 SQIVND (reference sequence). The CDR3 extends over 12 amino acids. The V and J ends lost 6 bases and 0 bases respectively, with 4 bases between them. CDR3 loop: CASSVSTDTQYF. For the CDR3, the DNA is TGTGCCAGTAGCGTTAGCACAGATACGCAGTATTTT.

This rearrangement joins TRBV27 to TRBJ1-4, with D possibly TRBD1 on 6 matching bases. Trimming pared 2 bases from V and 5 bases from J, leaving 12 bases between. The CDR3 contains 15 residues. Germline CDR1 and CDR2: MNHEY and SMNVEV (reference sequence). In DNA, the CDR3 is TGTGCCAGCAGTTTAGGGGGGCAGAAGAATGAAAAACTGTTTTTT. Amino acid sequence: CASSLGGQKNEKLFF.

The CDR3 DNA reads as TGTGCCAGCAGCCAAAGGGGTCCCACTGGAAACACCATATATTTT. Its translation is CASSQRGPTGNTIYF. V usage is TRBV6-5 and J usage is TRBJ1-3, with D maybe TRBD1 (5 bases). V lost 6 bases and J 2 bases, leaving 14 bases between the germline ends. From germline, CDR1 is MNHEY and CDR2 SVGAGI. This CDR3 has 15 amino acids.

The genes are TRBV6-5 and TRBJ2-1, with TRBD2 matching 15 bases. The CDR3 contains 16 residues. The V gene end was trimmed by 4 bases and the J gene end by 7 bases; junction bases not matched to a gene: 5. Looked up from germline, CDR1 is MNHEY and CDR2 is SVGAGI. CDR3 region: CASSFGLAGGPNEQFF. CDR3 nucleotide sequence: TGTGCCAGCAGTTTTGGACTAGCGGGAGGGCCGAATGAGCAGTTCTTC.

The chain has TRBV27 and TRBJ1-1; D is possibly TRBD1 (6 bases). CDR1 is MNHEY and CDR2 is SMNVEV in the germline V gene (reference sequence). The CDR3 consists of 14 residues. V was clipped by 0 bases and J by 4 bases, with 9 bases between them. CDR3: CASSLSRGSTEAFF. The CDR3 nucleotides read TGTGCCAGCAGTTTATCCAGGGGCAGCACTGAAGCTTTCTTT.

The chain uses TRBV6-5 and TRBJ1-5, with D perhaps matching TRBD1 (6 bases). V gave up 6 bases and J gave up 6 bases, with 15 bases separating them. CDR1 and CDR2 from the germline V gene are MNHEY and SVGAGI. The CDR3 length is 14 residues. This CDR3 reads CASSRGTNVQPQHF. The CDR3 DNA reads TGTGCCAGCAGCCGAGGGACAAACGTTCAGCCCCAGCATTTT.

The chain combines TRBV11-1 with TRBJ2-2, with D hard to call. This CDR3 region has 12 residues. The germline gives CDR1 SGHAT, CDR2 FQDESV (reference sequence). The ends were cut back, 2 bases at V and 4 bases at J, with 2 bases in the middle. CDR3: CASSLITGELFF. CDR3 in DNA: TGTGCCAGCAGCTTAATCACCGGGGAGCTGTTTTTT. Looking up the rest from reference TRBV11-1 and TRBJ2-2 gives the full variable domain: EAEVAQSPRYKITEKSQAVAFWCDPISGHATLYWYRQILGQGPELLVQFQDESVVDDSQLPKDRFSAERLKGVDSTLKIQPAELGDSAMYLCASSLITGELFFGEGSRLTVL.

This clone was seen more than once but under ten times. The V and J genes are TRBV30 and TRBJ2-1; 9 bases agree with TRBD1. Germline CDR1 is GTSNPN and CDR2 is SVGIG (reference sequence). V trimming: 1 base; J trimming: 6 bases; junction bases outside the gene matches: 10. The CDR3 consists of 16 residues. The CDR3 region has the DNA TGTGCCTGGAGTGGCTGGGGGGACAGGGTTAGCAATGAGCAGTTCTTC. Its protein product is CAWSGWGDRVSNEQFF. Together with reference TRBV30 and TRBJ2-1, the CDR3 gives the full variable domain: SQTIHQWPATLVQPVGSPLSLECTVEGTSNPNLYWYRQAAGRGLQLLFYSVGIGQISSEVPQNLSASRPQDRQFILSSKKLLLSDSGFYLCAWSGWGDRVSNEQFFGPGTRLTVL.

The chain employs TRBV6-5 and TRBJ1-3; D gene unclear. Trimming removed 8 bases from V and 0 bases from J, with 11 bases in between. This CDR3 region has 14 residues. Germline CDR1 reads MNHEY; CDR2 reads SVGAGI. The CDR3 DNA is TGTGCCAGCCTACGGGGAAGCTCTGGAAACACCATATATTTT. The encoded protein is CASLRGSSGNTIYF.

The rearrangement uses TRBV3-1 (or the pseudogene TRBV3-2) and TRBJ2-5; a weak D match, TRBD2 (6 bases). The CDR3 is 15 amino acids. V lost 0 bases, J lost 4 bases, and 12 bases lay in between. Germline V gene lookup returns CDR1 LGHDT and CDR2 YNNKEL (reference sequence). The CDR3 reads CASSQDRRAGETQYF. In nucleotides, the CDR3 is TGTGCCAGCAGCCAAGATCGGAGGGCCGGAGAGACCCAGTACTTC.

CDR3 sequence reads: CASSSGLAGSNGELFF. In DNA form, the CDR3 reads TGTGCCAGCAGCTCGGGTCTAGCGGGAAGTAACGGGGAGCTGTTTTTT. This rearrangement joins TRBV5-4 to TRBJ2-2; the match to TRBD2 covers 9 bases. Germline V lookup: CDR1 SGHNT, CDR2 YYREEE (reference sequence). The junction had 10 bases not matched to a gene; V was cut back by 3 bases and J by 7 bases. The CDR3 runs to 16 residues.

The chain carries TRBV7-9 and TRBJ2-2; D unclear. The germline V gene has CDR1 SEHNR and CDR2 FQNEAQ (reference sequence). V lost 6 bases to trimming and J lost 6 bases, with 11 bases between them. The CDR3 consists of 13 residues. CDR3 protein: CASRVRLPGELFF. The DNA of the CDR3 is TGTGCCAGCAGGGTCAGGCTCCCCGGGGAGCTGTTTTTT.

The rearrangement uses TRBV5-4 and TRBJ1-5; D gene ambiguous. Germline loops: CDR1 SGHNT, CDR2 YYREEE (reference sequence). V lost 0 bases, J lost 7 bases, and 11 bases lay in between. This CDR3 region has 14 residues. This CDR3 reads CASSLGGEGQPQHF. CDR3 sequence (DNA): TGTGCCAGCAGCTTGGGGGGAGAGGGACAGCCCCAGCATTTT.

The chain joins TRBV15 to TRBJ1-3; D gene uncertain. Germline V gives CDR1 LNHNV, CDR2 YYDKDF (reference sequence). The V gene lost 5 bases and the J gene lost 4 bases, with 18 bases spanning the gap. This CDR3 region has 16 residues. The DNA of the CDR3 is TGTGCCACCAGCTTCCGAGCCCCGCGGGGAGGAAACACCATATATTTT. Translating gives CATSFRAPRGGNTIYF.

J is TRBJ1-1 and V is TRBV11-3; D is perhaps TRBD1 (6 bases). Germline V CDR1 and CDR2: SGHNT, YENEEA. The CDR3 has 13 residues. The ends were cut back, 2 bases at V and 3 bases at J, with 7 bases in the middle. As DNA, the CDR3 is TGTGCCAGCAGCTTAACAGGGTACACTGAAGCTTTCTTT. Translation: CASSLTGYTEAFF.

This sequence joins TRBV18 and TRBJ1-5; D remains unclear. This CDR3 comprises 16 residues. CDR1 is KGHSH, CDR2 LQKENI, per germline. Trimming stripped 2 bases from V and 3 bases from J, with 14 bases between. The CDR3 DNA is TGTGCCAGCTCACCAGAGGGCCAGGTGGTCAATCAGCCCCAGCATTTT. Its protein product is CASSPEGQVVNQPQHF. Together with reference TRBV18 and TRBJ1-5, the CDR3 gives the full variable domain: NAGVMQNPRHLVRRRGQEARLRCSPMKGHSHVYWYRQLPEEGLKFMVYLQKENIIDESGMPKERFSAEFPKEGPSILRIQQVVRGDSAAYFCASSPEGQVVNQPQHFGDGTRLSIL.

This chain connects TRBV6-2 or TRBV6-3 to TRBJ2-3; D is unclear. V lost 4 bases and J 2 bases, leaving 10 bases between the germline ends. CDR3 length: 14 amino acids. The germline V gene encodes CDR1 MNHEY and CDR2 SVGEGT. The CDR3 region has the DNA TGTGCCAGCAGTTCGGAGTACCACACAGATACGCAGTATTTT. Its translation: CASSSEYHTDTQYF.

V is TRBV11-1 and J is TRBJ1-2; unclear D gene. CDR1 and CDR2 from the germline V gene are SGHAT and FQDESV (reference sequence). The V end lost 1 base, the J end lost 8 bases, and 11 bases lay between the germline ends. The CDR3 consists of 13 residues. The CDR3 bases are TGTGCCAGCAGCTTAGAGACAATGGCCGGCTACACCTTC. Translating gives CASSLETMAGYTF.

Only one count was recorded for this clone. The genes are TRBV21-1 and TRBJ2-4; TRBD1, the D gene given by the table, was not confirmed from the DNA. TRBV21-1 is a pseudogene segment. This CDR3 spans 9 amino acids. The DNA of the CDR3 is TGTGCCAGCAGCAAAGATGGGCACTTC. This codes for CASSKDGHF.

This clone was counted a single time. CDR3 in DNA: TGTGCCAGCAGCTCAATTCTGGGGGGGTCCTACGAGCAGTACTTC. Translated, it gives CASSSILGGSYEQYF. The V gene is TRBV5-5, the J gene TRBJ2-7, with TRBD2 matching over 7 bases. V shed 3 bases and J 1 base; nucleotides not matched to a gene: 7. This CDR3 has 15 residues. In germline, CDR1 is SGHKS, CDR2 YYEKEE (reference sequence).

The chain links TRBV30 to TRBJ2-7; D ambiguous. This CDR3 is built from 12 residues. V was clipped by 8 bases and J by 3 bases, with 14 bases between them. The germline V gene has CDR1 GTSNPN and CDR2 SVGIG (reference sequence). The CDR3 DNA reads TGTGCCCGCCAGTCGGACGGCTACGAGCAGTACTTC. Its translation is CARQSDGYEQYF.

V and J are TRBV6-2 or TRBV6-3 and TRBJ2-2, with TRBD1 as a possible D gene (6 bases). Germline V lookup: CDR1 MNHEY, CDR2 SVGEGT. The CDR3 contains 14 residues. V shed 5 bases and J shed 7 bases, with 14 bases lying between them. The CDR3 is CASSPTGVVGELFF. The CDR3 DNA sequence: TGTGCCAGCAGTCCGACAGGAGTAGTCGGGGAGCTGTTTTTT.

J is TRBJ2-5 and V is TRBV27, with a weak D call TRBD1 (6 bases). CDR3 length: 15 amino acids. Germline values: CDR1 MNHEY, CDR2 SMNVEV (reference sequence). The germline V and J ends were trimmed by 3 bases and 0 bases, with 11 bases remaining between them. CDR3 sequence: CASSLFGQNQETQYF. In nucleotides, the CDR3 is TGTGCCAGCAGTTTGTTCGGACAGAACCAAGAGACCCAGTACTTC.

This clone was recorded once. The CDR3 is CSVQQGFDTDTQYF. The DNA for the CDR3 is TGCAGCGTACAACAGGGATTTGATACAGATACGCAGTATTTT. The V call is TRBV29-1, the J call TRBJ2-3; D is possibly TRBD1 (6 bases). CDR1 is SQVTM and CDR2 is ANQGSEA in the germline V gene. V shed 6 bases and J shed 3 bases, with 16 bases lying between them. The CDR3 sequence is 14 residues long.

V and J are TRBV5-1 and TRBJ2-3; D gene uncertain. Trimming shortened V by 0 bases and J by 3 bases, and 11 bases separated the two germline ends. CDR1 SGHRS and CDR2 YFSETQ come from the germline V gene. The CDR3 has 15 residues. CDR3 region: CASSLGSFLTDTQYF. The CDR3 bases are TGCGCCAGCAGCTTGGGGTCATTTCTGACAGATACGCAGTATTTT.

The rearrangement joins TRBV27 to TRBJ2-7, with D unclear. This CDR3 spans 13 amino acids. Trimming took 0 bases from V and 1 from J, leaving 4 bases between them. CDR1 is MNHEY and CDR2 is SMNVEV in the germline V gene (reference sequence). The CDR3 nucleotides read TGTGCCAGCAGTTTATCTTGGTCCTACGAGCAGTACTTC. This gives the protein CASSLSWSYEQYF.

This clone came up once. The chain links TRBV2 to TRBJ2-7, with TRBD2 matching over 8 bases. The CDR3 runs to 17 residues. The germline CDR1 and CDR2 sequences are SNHLY and FYNNEI. Trimming took 3 bases from V and 3 from J; bases not matched to a gene: 13. CDR3 sequence reads: CASSDGLAAKNLYEQYF. In DNA, the CDR3 is TGTGCCAGCAGTGATGGACTAGCAGCTAAAAACCTCTACGAGCAGTACTTC.